This T cell receptor (beta chain) was documented in a study of T cells after posttransplantation cyclophosphamide. The germline CDR1 and CDR2 sequences are GTSNPN and SVGIG (reference sequence). The CDR3 contains 17 residues. V trimming: 3 bases; J trimming: 4 bases; junction bases outside the gene matches: 13. Overall study findings and caveats: Skin or GI-infiltrating T cells shared few TRB sequences with blood. After PTCy, TRB diversity resembled that of CNI/methotrexate controls. Later blood repertoires were often dominated by clones from the donor CD8+ memory compartment.

Assay: immunoSEQ multiplex PCR; the TCRdb copy retains only in-frame clones and omits some. The repertoire yields about 3,200 clones, none seen only once; the top ten contain about an eighth. This clone was recorded a few times. Its antigen remains unidentified. A marrow graft followed busulfan-fludarabine conditioning, with cyclophosphamide on days +3 and +4. This receptor was taken from a female patient in her sixties who received an allogeneic stem cell transplant from a related donor and was CMV-positive. Some of these T cells may belong to the graft donor. The rearrangement joins TRBV30 to TRBJ2-3, with TRBD2 matching over 10 bases. The sample in question was PBMCs, obtained after allogeneic stem cell transplant with posttransplant cyclophosphamide. CDR3 DNA: TGTGCCTGGAGCCTGGGGTGGGCTAGCGGGAGTTCAGATACGCAGTATTTT. This encodes CAWSLGWASGSSDTQYF.